Presented here are 3 T cell receptor beta chains from one specimen sequenced in a study of T cell repertoires in cytomegalovirus infection. These receptors have no known antigen. MiXCR, applied by TCRdb to the reads, yields one record per CDR3 protein. The data show about 890,000 distinct CDR3 sequences, with about a third seen just once and about 14% held by the top ten. The specimen was cultured CD8+ T cells from PBMCs, collected from culture after CMV antigen stimulation. The receptors were sampled from a human donor in good health (CMV status not recorded). Some clones in this sample may be carry-over from other donors' samples.

Here the CDR3 reads CASSELGLGEKLFF. The CDR3 coding sequence is TGTGCCAGCAGTGAACTGGGGCTTGGTGAAAAACTGTTTTTT. The chain carries TRBV6-1 and TRBJ1-4; possible D gene TRBD1, 5 bases. Germline values: CDR1 MNHNS, CDR2 SASEGT. The ends were cut back, 2 bases at V and 7 bases at J, with 11 bases in the middle. This CDR3 contains 14 residues.

The V call is TRBV4-1, the J call TRBJ2-5; D is possibly TRBD2 (7 bases). Germline CDR1 reads MGHRA; CDR2 reads YSYEKL. The CDR3 has 17 residues. V lost 0 bases and J 6 bases, leaving 20 bases between the germline ends. The CDR3 here is CASSQEPSGGQGKTQYF. Written as DNA, the CDR3 is TGCGCCAGCAGCCAAGAACCCTCGGGGGGCCAAGGGAAGACCCAGTACTTC.

There are many counts of this clonotype. V is TRBV12-3 or TRBV12-4 and J is TRBJ2-2; D remains unclear. V dropped 5 bases and J dropped 4 bases, with 8 bases sitting between them. The CDR3 is 13 amino acids. CDR3 DNA: TGTGCCAGCAGTACATACCTCACCGGGGAGCTGTTTTTT. Amino acids: CASSTYLTGELFF.